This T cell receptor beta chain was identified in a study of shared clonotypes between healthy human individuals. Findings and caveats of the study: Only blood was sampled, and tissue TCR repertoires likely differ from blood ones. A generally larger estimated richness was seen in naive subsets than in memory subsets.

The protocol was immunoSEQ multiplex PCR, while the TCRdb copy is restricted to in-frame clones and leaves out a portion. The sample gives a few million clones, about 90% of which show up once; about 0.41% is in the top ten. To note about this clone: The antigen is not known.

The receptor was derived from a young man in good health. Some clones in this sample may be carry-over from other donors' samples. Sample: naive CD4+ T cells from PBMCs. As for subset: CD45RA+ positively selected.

In nucleotides, the CDR3 is TGCAGCGCCCGGACTAGCGGGGCGGATACGCAGTATTTT. Encoded protein: CSARTSGADTQYF. V and J are TRBV29-1 and TRBJ2-3; 12 positions match TRBD2. Germline V gives CDR1 SQVTM, CDR2 ANQGSEA. V was pared by 7 bases and J by 6 bases, with 5 bases of the junction left unmatched. This CDR3 spans 13 amino acids.